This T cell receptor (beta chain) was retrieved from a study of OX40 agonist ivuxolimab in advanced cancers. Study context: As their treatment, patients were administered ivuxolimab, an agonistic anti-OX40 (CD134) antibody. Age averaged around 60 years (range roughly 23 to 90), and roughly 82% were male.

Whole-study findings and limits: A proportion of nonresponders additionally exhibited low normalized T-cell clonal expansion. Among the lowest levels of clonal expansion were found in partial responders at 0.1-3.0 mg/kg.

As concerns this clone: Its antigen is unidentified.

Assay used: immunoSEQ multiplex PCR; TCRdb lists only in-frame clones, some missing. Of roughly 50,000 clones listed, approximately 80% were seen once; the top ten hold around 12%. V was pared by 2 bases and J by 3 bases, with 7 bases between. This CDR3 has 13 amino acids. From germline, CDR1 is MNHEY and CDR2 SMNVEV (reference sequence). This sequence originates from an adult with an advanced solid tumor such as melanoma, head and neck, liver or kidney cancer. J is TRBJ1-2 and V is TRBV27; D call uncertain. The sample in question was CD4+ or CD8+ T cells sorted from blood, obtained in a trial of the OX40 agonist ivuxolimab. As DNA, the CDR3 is TGTGCCAGCAGTTTAACTAGCCACTATGGCTACACCTTC. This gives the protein CASSLTSHYGYTF.